The 9 T cell receptor beta chains below were found in one sample sequenced in a study of T-cell memory formation after mild COVID-19. MiXCR was run by TCRdb on the 5' RACE reads, yielding one entry per CDR3 protein. The sample records 150,000 to 200,000 distinct CDR3 sequences, about 14% being singletons. The sequencing sample was made of PBMCs or a T cell subset sorted from them (not recorded which). The receptors shown here come from an adult woman who had mild COVID-19 (a few samples of this study predate the infection). Cell type and time point are not known.

This clonotype was seen only a few times. The chain has TRBV3-1 and TRBJ1-3; TRBD1 might be the D (5 bases). Deletions cut 4 bases from V and 8 bases from J, with 15 bases between. The germline CDR1 and CDR2 sequences are LGHDT and YNNKEL (reference sequence). This CDR3 has 14 amino acids. As DNA, the CDR3 is TGTGCCAGCAGCCGCCTCGGGCAGGGAGACACCATATATTTT. This encodes CASSRLGQGDTIYF. Full variable domain (outside the CDR3, taken from reference TRBV3-1 and TRBJ1-3): DTAVSQTPKYLVTQMGNDKSIKCEQNLGHDTMYWYKQDSKKFLKIMFSYNNKELIINETVPNRFSPKSPDKAHLNLHINSLELGDSAVYFCASSRLGQGDTIYFGEGSWLTVV.

This clonotype occurred a few times. CDR3 coding DNA: TGTGCCAGTAGTATGCAAGCCCTATCTGGAAACACCATATATTTT. It specifies CASSMQALSGNTIYF. This chain joins TRBV19 and TRBJ1-3; D is uncertain. Trimming shortened V by 3 bases and J by 1 base, and 10 bases separated the two germline ends. CDR1 and CDR2 (germline): LNHDA, SQIVND (reference sequence). The CDR3 contains 15 residues. Drawing the rest from reference TRBV19 and TRBJ1-3, the complete variable domain is DGGITQSPKYLFRKEGQNVTLSCEQNLNHDAMYWYRQDPGQGLRLIYYSQIVNDFQKGDIAEGYSVSREKKESFPLTVTSAQKNPTAFYLCASSMQALSGNTIYFGEGSWLTVV.

The chain employs TRBV27 and TRBJ2-3, with 11 nucleotides matching TRBD1. There are 14 residues in the CDR3. The junction had 7 bases not matched to a gene; V was cut back by 10 bases and J by 4 bases. Germline V gene sequence: CDR1 MNHEY, CDR2 SMNVEV (reference sequence). CDR3 in amino acids: CAIKDRGRADTQYF. In nucleotides, the CDR3 is TGTGCCATTAAGGACAGGGGGCGCGCAGATACGCAGTATTTT.

There are a few counts of this clonotype. The chain carries TRBV20-1 and TRBJ1-1, with 9 bases fitting TRBD1. Losses at the gene ends were 2 bases for V and 4 bases for J; bases not matched to a gene: 5. The length of the CDR3 is 14 residues. Germline CDR1 is DFQATT and CDR2 is SNEGSKA (reference sequence). CDR3 protein: CSARRDRAGTEAFF. In DNA, the CDR3 is TGCAGTGCTAGAAGGGACAGGGCTGGCACTGAAGCTTTCTTT.

The rearrangement joins TRBV12-3 or TRBV12-4 to TRBJ2-1; D is uncertain. The CDR3 sequence is 16 residues long. V was pared by 1 base and J by 9 bases, with 19 bases between. CDR3 DNA: TGTGCCAGCAGTTTAGAGTTTGATTCCAGGAGCCCTGAGCAGTTCTTC. Protein product: CASSLEFDSRSPEQFF.

This clonotype was picked up many times. The chain couples TRBV12-3 or TRBV12-4 to TRBJ2-7; 7 nucleotides align to TRBD2. The CDR3 extends over 17 amino acids. V was pared by 3 bases and J by 3 bases, with 14 bases of the junction left unmatched. The CDR3 nucleotides read TGTGCCAGCAGTTTCGGGACGAGGACTAGAGGAGTCTACGAGCAGTACTTC. It is translated as CASSFGTRTRGVYEQYF.

This sequence joins TRBV30 and TRBJ2-5, with unresolved D. This CDR3 is built from 13 residues. V gave up 0 bases and J gave up 4 bases, with 9 bases separating them. CDR1 and CDR2 (germline): GTSNPN, SVGIG (reference sequence). The CDR3 region has the DNA TGTGCCTGGAGTGTACTACCCGGAGAGACCCAGTACTTC. Translating gives CAWSVLPGETQYF. The full variable domain, in which reference TRBV30 and TRBJ2-5 provide the parts outside the CDR3, is SQTIHQWPATLVQPVGSPLSLECTVEGTSNPNLYWYRQAAGRGLQLLFYSVGIGQISSEVPQNLSASRPQDRQFILSSKKLLLSDSGFYLCAWSVLPGETQYFGPGTRLLVL.

This clonotype has just a few counts. This sequence joins TRBV15 and TRBJ1-1; a possible D gene is TRBD1 (6 bases). V was trimmed by 0 bases and J by 8 bases, leaving 13 bases between them. The length of the CDR3 is 14 residues. Germline V gene lookup returns CDR1 LNHNV and CDR2 YYDKDF (reference sequence). For the CDR3, the DNA is TGTGCCACCAGCAGAGATCTGCAGGGGAAGGAAGCTTTCTTT. Translated, it gives CATSRDLQGKEAFF.

This clonotype has more than one count but fewer than ten. The chain carries TRBV7-9 and TRBJ2-4; D not resolved. V lost 1 base, J lost 10 bases, and 14 bases lay in between. Germline V gives CDR1 SEHNR, CDR2 FQNEAQ (reference sequence). CDR3 length: 14 residues. Here the CDR3 reads CASSLENRPWIQYF. CDR3 coding DNA: TGTGCCAGCAGCTTAGAGAACAGACCTTGGATTCAGTACTTC.